Following are 14 T cell receptor beta chains from one sample sequenced in a study of blood T cells in healthy people across ages. Together with a sample-barcoded 5' primer, a J-beta primer mix was included in a second PCR lasting roughly 6 to 12 cycles. Using its own MiXCR run on the 5' RACE reads, TCRdb lists one record per CDR3 protein. The sample holds roughly 800,000 distinct CDR3 sequences, 58% seen once. The sequenced material came from blood. The receptor source for this set is a man younger than 45 in good health.

The genes are TRBV25-1 and TRBJ1-2; TRBD1 is a possible D gene (5 bases). The V gene's germline CDR1 is MGHDK and CDR2 SYGVNS. The CDR3 is 15 amino acids. V was clipped by 4 bases and J by 8 bases, with 20 bases between them. The CDR3 sequence: CASSVGAPTGGGYTF. The CDR3 DNA reads TGTGCCAGCAGTGTTGGGGCCCCCACAGGAGGGGGCTACACCTTC.

The V and J genes are TRBV7-2 and TRBJ1-6; D is ambiguous. The CDR3 length is 14 residues. Between the trimmed V and J ends, which lost 5 bases and 8 bases, there was a span of 13 bases. CDR1 and CDR2 (germline): SGHTA, FQGNSA. Here the CDR3 reads CASSRPLADSPLHF. The DNA of the CDR3 is TGTGCCAGCAGCCGGCCCCTAGCTGATTCACCCCTCCACTTT.

This sequence joins TRBV20-1 and TRBJ2-3, with TRBD2 matching over 10 bases. The CDR3 length is 14 residues. Germline V CDR1 and CDR2: DFQATT, SNEGSKA (reference sequence). V trimming: 6 bases; J trimming: 4 bases; junction bases outside the gene matches: 7. The CDR3 sequence is CSAEKREGPDTQYF. The CDR3 DNA is TGCAGTGCCGAAAAGCGGGAGGGACCAGATACGCAGTATTTT.

The J gene is TRBJ2-3, the V gene TRBV5-4; 11 bases are shared with TRBD2. V lost 9 bases to trimming and J lost 8 bases; unmatched junction nucleotides: 8. This CDR3 contains 13 residues. Germline V lookup: CDR1 SGHNT, CDR2 YYREEE (reference sequence). The CDR3 region is CATLTSGSGTQYF. CDR3 coding DNA: TGTGCCACTCTAACTAGCGGGAGCGGTACGCAGTATTTT. The complete variable domain, with remaining parts taken from reference TRBV5-4 and TRBJ2-3, reads ETGVTQSPTHLIKTRGQQVTLRCSSQSGHNTVSWYQQALGQGPQFIFQYYREEENGRGNFPPRFSGLQFPNYSSELNVNALELDDSALYLCATLTSGSGTQYFGPGTRLTVL.

The V and J genes are TRBV6-6 and TRBJ2-4; D might be TRBD2 (5 bases). The V end was cut by 2 bases, the J end by 1 base, with 9 bases between. Germline values: CDR1 MNHNY, CDR2 SVGAGI (reference sequence). The CDR3 is 15 residues long. The CDR3 here is CASSYRTQAKNIQYF. In DNA form, the CDR3 reads TGTGCCAGCAGTTACAGGACTCAGGCCAAAAACATTCAGTACTTC.

The chain links TRBV27 to TRBJ1-2, with unresolved D. The CDR3 length is 14 residues. V lost 6 bases to trimming and J lost 0 bases, with 11 bases between them. Germline V gene sequence: CDR1 MNHEY, CDR2 SMNVEV (reference sequence). In DNA form, the CDR3 reads TGTGCCAGCAGCCCGCGGGCTACTAACTATGGCTACACCTTC. Its translation is CASSPRATNYGYTF.

The genes are TRBV28 and TRBJ2-4; the D gene is possibly TRBD2 (6 bases). The end of the DNA aligns better with TRBJ2-7, so the J call may be wrong. This CDR3 has 13 residues. CDR1 and CDR2 from the germline V gene are MDHEN and SYDVKM. CDR3 in DNA: TGTGCCAGCAGTTTGACCGGGGGAGTCGAGCAGTACTTC. Protein: CASSLTGGVEQYF.

This clonotype was seen more than once but under ten times. The chain links TRBV4-2 to TRBJ1-1; D not resolved. The germline V and J ends were trimmed by 0 bases and 6 bases, with 8 bases remaining between them. CDR3 length equals 13 residues. CDR1 and CDR2 (germline): LGHNA, YNFKEQ. This CDR3 is CASSQDVGSEAFF. In DNA, the CDR3 is TGTGCCAGCAGCCAAGACGTCGGTTCTGAAGCTTTCTTT.

The chain is built from TRBV20-1 and TRBJ2-3; TRBD2 agrees at 7 bases. From germline, CDR1 is DFQATT and CDR2 SNEGSKA (reference sequence). The CDR3 is 15 amino acids. After removal of 2 bases from V and 1 base from J, the junction contained 6 bases not matched to a gene. CDR3 DNA sequence: TGCAGTGCTAGATCCGGCCTAGCGGGCACAGATACGCAGTATTTT. This sequence encodes CSARSGLAGTDTQYF.

The chain is built from TRBV20-1 and TRBJ2-3; D gene ambiguous. V was shortened by 6 bases and J by 2 bases, with 12 bases between the two germline ends. CDR3 length equals 13 residues. Germline CDR1 DFQATT, CDR2 SNEGSKA (reference sequence). DNA of the CDR3: TGCAGTGCAATAAGCGAAACCACAGATACGCAGTATTTT. Its translation: CSAISETTDTQYF.

The V gene is TRBV29-1, the J gene TRBJ1-1; D gene unclear. The germline gives CDR1 SQVTM, CDR2 ANQGSEA. The CDR3 contains 17 residues. Deletions cut 3 bases from V and 3 bases from J, with 23 bases between. CDR3 bases: TGCAGCGTTGACCGGGGTTTCCGGGTTGGAACCCACACTGAAGCTTTCTTT. This sequence encodes CSVDRGFRVGTHTEAFF.

V is TRBV5-1 and J is TRBJ2-3, with 11 bases lining up with TRBD1. Trimming cost V 4 bases and J 5 bases; bases outside gene matches: 3. CDR1 SGHRS and CDR2 YFSETQ come from the germline V gene. CDR3 size: 14 residues. The CDR3 sequence: CASSQGQGVDTQYF. CDR3 in DNA: TGCGCCAGCAGCCAGGGACAGGGGGTAGATACGCAGTATTTT.

The rearrangement joins TRBV4-2 to TRBJ1-1; D is unresolved. The CDR3 is 14 residues long. In germline, CDR1 is LGHNA, CDR2 YNFKEQ. V was cut by 1 base and J by 7 bases, with 13 bases left in between. The CDR3 here is CASSQALFRGEAFF. CDR3 DNA: TGTGCCAGCAGCCAAGCGCTTTTTCGTGGTGAAGCTTTCTTT.

V is TRBV5-1 and J is TRBJ2-7; 14 bases line up with TRBD2. The CDR3 covers 20 residues. V was clipped by 0 bases and J by 5 bases; unmatched bases: 16. Germline V CDR1 and CDR2: SGHRS, YFSETQ. DNA for the CDR3: TGCGCCAGCAGCTTGGAATCGACTAGCGGGGGGGCTTTTCCGACGAACGAGCAGTACTTC. Protein sequence: CASSLESTSGGAFPTNEQYF.